This T cell receptor beta chain emerged from a study of shared clonotypes between healthy human individuals. The wider study: Three CD4 naive, three CD4 memory, two CD8 naive and one CD8 memory plate were used per donor.

The authors loaded 200 ng DNA, about 30,000 T cell genomes, into sorted-subset replicate PCRs. The table came from immunoSEQ multiplex PCR; TCRdb's copy has only in-frame clones and leaves some out. Found here are just over 2,000,000 clones, about 95% of them singletons; the top ten hold roughly 1%. Naive CD8 cells lacked CD45RO, underwent positive selection for CCR7 and left out terminally differentiated effector memory CD45RA+ cells. Donors were Caucasian adults residing in Nashville, Tennessee, USA. Study conclusions and caveats: In contrast to clonotypes shared by all four donors, non-shared clonotypes had lower generation probabilities.

This CDR3 is 15 amino acids long. The V gene's germline CDR1 is SEHNR and CDR2 FQNEAQ (reference sequence). The V gene end was trimmed by 3 bases and the J gene end by 6 bases; junction bases not matched to a gene: 8. Remarks on this clone: Antigen unknown.

The V call is TRBV7-9, the J call TRBJ2-3, with 8 bases fitting TRBD2. The material sequenced was naive CD8+ T cells sorted from blood. The TCR sequence derives from a man between 18 and 35 years old in good health. The CDR3 nucleotides read TGTGCCAGCAGCTTCCCCACAGCGGGAGTCGATACGCAGTATTTT. It codes for CASSFPTAGVDTQYF.